This T cell receptor (beta chain) was identified during a study of cytomegalovirus exposure and HLA in healthy donors. Study in general: A later analysis reported the same platform for the approximately 110 validation repertoires and the 650 to 750 first-cohort repertoires.

The CDR3 extends over 19 amino acids. V gave up 5 bases and J gave up 3 bases; unmatched junction bases: 14. Per germline, CDR1 MNHEY and CDR2 SMNVEV (reference sequence). Only in-frame clones appear in the TCRdb table, and some are missing; sequencing was by immunoSEQ multiplex PCR. The sample consists of 110,000 to 150,000 clones, approximately 91% of them appearing once. The sequenced sample was PBMCs. The chain has TRBV27 and TRBJ2-3; 13 nucleotides line up with TRBD2. This TCR came from a young man in good health and CMV-seronegative. Here the CDR3 DNA reads TGTGCCAGCAGTAAGGGACTAGCGGGGAGCCCGGGTAGTACAGATACGCAGTATTTT. This translates into CASSKGLAGSPGSTDTQYF.